These 8 T cell receptor beta chains were sequenced from one sample in a study of T cell responses to AZD1222 COVID-19 vaccine. Clones were sequenced by immunoSEQ multiplex PCR, and TCRdb holds only the in-frame ones, with some missing. The table includes more than 60,000 clones, 75% to 85% detected once. The sequencing here drew on peripheral blood, taken on day 0 of AZD1222 vaccination. These receptors were taken from an adult in good health.

The chain couples TRBV6-2 or TRBV6-3 to TRBJ1-1, with D unresolved. V was shortened by 2 bases and J by 4 bases, with 14 bases between the two germline ends. CDR1 is MNHEY, CDR2 SVGEGT, per germline. This CDR3 spans 15 amino acids. The CDR3 DNA follows: TGTGCCAGCAGTTACGGTCTCCCTCGGGCCACTGAAGCTTTCTTT. It is translated as CASSYGLPRATEAFF.

The rearrangement uses TRBV28 and TRBJ1-5; a possible D gene is TRBD1 (5 bases). Germline CDR1 and CDR2: MDHEN and SYDVKM. Trimming removed 5 bases from V and 0 bases from J, with 14 bases in between. The CDR3 covers 16 residues. The CDR3 region has the DNA TGTGCCAGCAGTCCCGCGGGACGGGATAGCAATCAGCCCCAGCATTTT. Encoded protein: CASSPAGRDSNQPQHF.

The CDR3 spells CASSQELLAGGWEQYV. Here the CDR3 DNA reads TGTGCCAGCAGCCAAGAGTTACTAGCGGGGGGATGGGAGCAGTACGTC. This chain uses TRBV3-1 (or the pseudogene TRBV3-2) with TRBJ2-7; 12 bases are shared with TRBD2. Germline-derived CDR1 and CDR2 are LGHDT and YNNKEL (reference sequence). The CDR3 sequence is 16 residues long. Trimming cost V 0 bases and J 7 bases; bases outside gene matches: 7.

This chain uses TRBV2 with TRBJ1-6; no firm D call. Trimming pared 1 base from V and 9 bases from J, leaving 13 bases between. The CDR3 is 15 residues long. CDR1 and CDR2 from the germline V gene are SNHLY and FYNNEI. In DNA, the CDR3 is TGTGCCAGCAGTGAAGGACCCTTCGGGAGTTCACCCCTCCACTTT. Protein sequence: CASSEGPFGSSPLHF.

This clone was observed a handful of times. This chain connects TRBV9 to TRBJ1-2; D not resolved. Trimming removed 2 bases at V and 5 bases at J, with 13 bases between. Germline loops: CDR1 SGDLS, CDR2 YYNGEE. The CDR3 is 14 residues long. CDR3 sequence: CASSVGGMRYGYTF. Written as DNA, the CDR3 is TGTGCCAGCAGCGTCGGAGGGATGCGGTATGGCTACACCTTC. Full variable domain (rest looked up from reference TRBV9 and TRBJ1-2): DSGVTQTPKHLITATGQRVTLRCSPRSGDLSVYWYQQSLDQGLQFLIQYYNGEERAKGNILERFSAQQFPDLHSELNLSSLELGDSALYFCASSVGGMRYGYTFGSGTRLTVV.

V is TRBV27 and J is TRBJ2-1; possibly TRBD1 or TRBD2 for D (6 bases each). Per the germline V gene, CDR1 is MNHEY and CDR2 is SMNVEV (reference sequence). V was clipped by 7 bases and J by 1 base, with 17 bases between them. The CDR3 consists of 16 residues. CDR3 sequence reads: CASTPGLGGSYNEQFF. DNA for the CDR3: TGTGCCAGCACCCCCGGCCTAGGGGGGTCCTACAATGAGCAGTTCTTC.

The chain couples TRBV19 to TRBJ1-1; 8 bases map to TRBD1. CDR1 and CDR2 from the germline V gene are LNHDA and SQIVND (reference sequence). Trimming removed 5 bases from V and 1 base from J; junction bases left unmatched: 9. The CDR3 is 16 amino acids. CDR3 DNA: TGTGCCAGTAGTTCACCCGGGACAGGATGGAACACTGAAGCTTTCTTT. Encoded protein: CASSSPGTGWNTEAFF.

This clone was counted once. The chain has TRBV28 and TRBJ2-1; no clear D. The ends were cut back, 6 bases at V and 4 bases at J, with 13 bases in the middle. Germline CDR1 is MDHEN and CDR2 is SYDVKM. The CDR3 runs 14 residues. The CDR3 protein is CASRPSGSYNEQFF. CDR3 DNA: TGTGCCAGCAGACCCTCCGGCAGTTACAATGAGCAGTTCTTC. Supplemented by reference TRBV28 and TRBJ2-1, the full variable domain reads DVKVTQSSRYLVKRTGEKVFLECVQDMDHENMFWYRQDPGLGLRLIYFSYDVKMKEKGDIPEGYSVSREKKERFSLILESASTNQTSMYLCASRPSGSYNEQFFGPGTRLTVL.